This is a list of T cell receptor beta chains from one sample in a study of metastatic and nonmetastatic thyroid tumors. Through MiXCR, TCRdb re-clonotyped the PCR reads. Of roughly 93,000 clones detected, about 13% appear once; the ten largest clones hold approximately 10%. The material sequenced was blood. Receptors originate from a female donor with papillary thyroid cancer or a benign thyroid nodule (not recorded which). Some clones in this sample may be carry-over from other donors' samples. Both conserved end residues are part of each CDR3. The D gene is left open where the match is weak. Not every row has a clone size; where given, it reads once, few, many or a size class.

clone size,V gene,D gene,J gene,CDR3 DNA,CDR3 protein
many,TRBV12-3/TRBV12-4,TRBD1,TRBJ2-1,TGTGCCAGCAGTGTCGGGACAGGGGAAAATGAGCAGTTCTTC,CASSVGTGENEQFF
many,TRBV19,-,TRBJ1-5,TGTGCCAGTAGTATTGGTGTTCAGCCCCAGCATTTT,CASSIGVQPQHF
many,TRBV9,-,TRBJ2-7,TGTGCCAGCAGCGTAGGAGGTAGCGGCCAGGGCGAGCAGTACTTC,CASSVGGSGQGEQYF
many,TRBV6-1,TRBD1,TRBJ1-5,TGTGCCATCGACGGGGGAGGGGGCAGAGGTTGGCCCCAGCATTTT,CAIDGGGGRGWPQHF
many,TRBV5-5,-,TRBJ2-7,TGTGCCAGCAGCTTGTCCTGGGGGACGGGGGCCTACGAGCAGTACTTC,CASSLSWGTGAYEQYF
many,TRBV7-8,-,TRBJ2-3,TGTGCCAGCGCCTGGGGGGCAGGCACAGATACGCAGTATTTT,CASAWGAGTDTQYF
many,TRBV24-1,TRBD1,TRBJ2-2,TGTGCCACCAGTGATTTTTCCGGGACAGGGGGCAACGGGGAGCTGTTTTTT,CATSDFSGTGGNGELFF
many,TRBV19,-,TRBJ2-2,TGTGCCAGTAGTATCGGGTGGGGGGTTTTAACCGGGGAGCTGTTTTTT,CASSIGWGVLTGELFF
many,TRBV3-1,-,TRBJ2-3,TGTGCCAGCAGCCTTGTCACTAGTGCGGATACGCAGTATTTT,CASSLVTSADTQYF
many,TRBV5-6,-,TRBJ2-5,TGTGCCAGCAGATCTGGGGAGACCCAGTACTTC,CASRSGETQYF
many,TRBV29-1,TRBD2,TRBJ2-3,TGCAGCGTTGACGGGACTAACCACACAGATACGCAGTATTTT,CSVDGTNHTDTQYF
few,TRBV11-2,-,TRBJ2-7,TGTGCCAGCAGCTTCCAGGGGCAGCTCGTCTACGAGCAGTACTTC,CASSFQGQLVYEQYF
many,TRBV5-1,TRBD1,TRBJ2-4,TGCGCCAGCAGCGGAGGACAGGGGGCCAAAAACATTCAGTACTTC,CASSGGQGAKNIQYF
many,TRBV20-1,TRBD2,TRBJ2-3,TGCAGTGCTAGCGGGGGGACCAACACAGATACGCAGTATTTT,CSASGGTNTDTQYF
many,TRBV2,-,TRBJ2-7,TGTGCCAGCAGGCCATATGCGGGTCAAACCGCCGAGCAGTACTTC,CASRPYAGQTAEQYF
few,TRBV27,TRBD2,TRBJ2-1,TGTGCCAGCAGTTTAGATAGCGGGAGAGATGATGAGCAGTTCTTC,CASSLDSGRDDEQFF
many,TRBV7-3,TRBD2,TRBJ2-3,TGTGCCAGCAGCTTAACAGCGGGAGGGCGCACAGATACGCAGTATTTT,CASSLTAGGRTDTQYF
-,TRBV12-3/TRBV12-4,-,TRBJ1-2,TGTGCCAGCAGGGGCCGTGATGCTAACTATGGCTACACCTTC,CASRGRDANYGYTF
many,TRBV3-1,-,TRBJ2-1,TGTGCCAGCAGCCAAGAGGCCCGAATCGGGCAGTTCTTC,CASSQEARIGQFF
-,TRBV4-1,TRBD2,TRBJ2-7,TGCGCCAGCAGCTTAGGCCTAGCGGGCACGAGGGAGCAGTACTTC,CASSLGLAGTREQYF
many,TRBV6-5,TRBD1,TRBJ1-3,TGTGCCAGCTGGGGAAAGCGACAGGGTACCCTCTCTGGAAACACCATATATTTT,CASWGKRQGTLSGNTIYF
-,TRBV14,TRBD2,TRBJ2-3,TGTGCCAGCAGCCAACGGGCGGGAGGTGGTTCAGATACGCAGTATTTT,CASSQRAGGGSDTQYF
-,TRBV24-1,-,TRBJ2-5,TGTGCCACCAGTGATTCCGTTGTGGGTTTGGAGACCCAGTACTTC,CATSDSVVGLETQYF
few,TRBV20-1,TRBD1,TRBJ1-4,TGCAGTGTGACAGGGGGCGGTGAAAAACTGTTTTTT,CSVTGGGEKLFF
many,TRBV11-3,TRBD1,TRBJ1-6,TGTGCCAGCAGCTTAGACAGGGGGCACCCTCTTTATAATTCACCCCTCCACTTT,CASSLDRGHPLYNSPLHF
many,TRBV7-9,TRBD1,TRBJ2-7,TGTGCCAGCAGCTCCGGGACAGGGGGATTCAAGCAGTACTTC,CASSSGTGGFKQYF
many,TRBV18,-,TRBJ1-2,TGTGCCAGCTCACCACCACTAGGGGAAGACTATGGCTACACCTTC,CASSPPLGEDYGYTF
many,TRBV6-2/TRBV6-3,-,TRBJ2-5,TGTGCCAGCAGTTACTCCCAGACCCGAAAAGAGACCCAGTACTTC,CASSYSQTRKETQYF
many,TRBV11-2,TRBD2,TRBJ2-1,TGTGCCAGCAGCCCGTTCGGAAGCGGGAGAACGAGTGAGCAGTTCTTC,CASSPFGSGRTSEQFF
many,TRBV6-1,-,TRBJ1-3,TGTGCCAGCAGAACGAGGAGCCCCTCTGGAAACACCATATATTTT,CASRTRSPSGNTIYF
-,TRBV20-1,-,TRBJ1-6,TGCAGTGTTTCGAGCTCCTATAATTCACCCCTCCACTTT,CSVSSSYNSPLHF
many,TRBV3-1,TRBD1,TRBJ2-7,TGTGCCAGCAGCCAAGTTGGGGGGACAGGGGGACTGAGCGAGCAGTACTTC,CASSQVGGTGGLSEQYF
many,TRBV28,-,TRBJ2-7,TGTGCCAGCAGCCCCGGGACATATCGGTCCGAGCAGTACTTC,CASSPGTYRSEQYF
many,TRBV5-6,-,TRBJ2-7,TGTGCCAGCGGAAGGGGGTCCTACGAGCAGTACTTC,CASGRGSYEQYF
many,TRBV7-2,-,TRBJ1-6,TGTGCCAGCAGCTTAGTCGCGCGCAGGGTAGGATCACCCCTCCACTTT,CASSLVARRVGSPLHF
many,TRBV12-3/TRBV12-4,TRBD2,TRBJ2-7,TGTGCCAGCAGTTCGGGACTAGCGGGAGGGCGGTACGAGCAGTACTTC,CASSSGLAGGRYEQYF
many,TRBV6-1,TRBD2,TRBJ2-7,TGTGCCAGCAGTGTCCTAGCGGGGGGATACGAGCAGTACTTC,CASSVLAGGYEQYF
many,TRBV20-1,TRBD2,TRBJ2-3,TGCAGTGCTAGAGGTAGCGGGAGGTCCGGATCAGATACGCAGTATTTT,CSARGSGRSGSDTQYF
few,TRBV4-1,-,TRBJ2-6,TGCGCCAGCAGCCGGAAGTTAAGCTCTGGGGCCAACGTCCTGACTTTC,CASSRKLSSGANVLTF
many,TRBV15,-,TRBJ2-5,TGTGCCACCAGCAGAGATCGACGAGCGGGAGAGACCCAGTACTTC,CATSRDRRAGETQYF